This TCR beta chain was recovered during a study of blood T cell repertoires in COVID-19. Turning to the study itself: Material from acute and convalescent COVID-19 was sourced from the United States, Italy and Spain. T cells, B-cell-depleted T cells, or PBMCs provided the cDNA or gDNA that served as material.

Produced via immunoSEQ multiplex PCR; TCRdb's table is partial and in-frame only. The data hold some 200,000 clones, with 84% observed a single time. Material: peripheral blood. This sequence was found in a human donor with acute or convalescent COVID-19. The donor label of this sample is uncertain.

The CDR3 region has the DNA TGCGCCAGCAGCTTCTCAATTCCGGGACAGACTTACGAGCAGTACTTC. Its protein product is CASSFSIPGQTYEQYF. The gene calls are TRBV5-1 and TRBJ2-7, with 7 bases that match TRBD1. This CDR3 spans 16 amino acids. Looked up from germline, CDR1 is SGHRS and CDR2 is YFSETQ. J was trimmed by 4 bases and V by 2 bases; bases with no gene match: 12.